This record covers a single TCR beta chain. TCRdb re-called the RT-PCR reads with MiXCR, one entry per CDR3 protein. The sample lists 450,000 to 600,000 distinct CDR3 sequences; more than 15% were seen once. The CDR3 covers 15 residues. Deletions cut 0 bases from V and 7 bases from J, with 18 bases between. Germline values: CDR1 DFQATT, CDR2 SNEGSKA (reference sequence). This sample stems from a study of response to subunit inactivated influenza vaccine. This chain links TRBV20-1 with TRBJ2-5, with a tentative D call TRBD2 (6 bases). Sequencing used CD4+ T cells sorted from PBMCs, obtained roughly 24 months after vaccination. This TCR came from a man between 50 and 69 years old who received an inactivated influenza vaccine. The chain's CDR3 is CSARDGKASDGTQYF. For the CDR3, the DNA is TGCAGTGCTAGAGATGGAAAGGCTAGCGACGGGACCCAGTACTTC.